The 22 T cell receptor beta chains reported below all come from one sample, sequenced in a study of blood T cells in healthy people across ages. Through a sample-barcoded 5' primer and a J-beta primer mix, a second PCR was run for 7 to 11 cycles. TCRdb re-called the 5' RACE reads through MiXCR, storing one row per CDR3 protein. The repertoire holds about 680,000 distinct CDR3 sequences, with roughly 49% as singletons. Sequencing used blood. The receptors originated from a woman aged 60-75 years in good health.

The genes are TRBV12-3 or TRBV12-4 and TRBJ2-1; TRBD2 is a possible D gene (6 bases). The CDR3 consists of 16 residues. The V end lost 6 bases, the J end lost 7 bases, and 22 bases lay between the germline ends. CDR3: CASRPGGSRGRNEQFF. CDR3 DNA sequence: TGTGCCAGCAGACCAGGAGGGTCAAGAGGAAGGAATGAGCAGTTCTTC.

This clonotype was found a few times. This chain links TRBV18 with TRBJ2-5; D unclear. Between the trimmed V and J ends, which lost 5 bases and 3 bases, there was a span of 4 bases. In germline, CDR1 is KGHSH, CDR2 LQKENI. The CDR3 runs 11 residues. The CDR3 DNA reads as TGTGCCAGCTCATCCGAAGAGACCCAGTACTTC. The encoded protein is CASSSEETQYF. Full variable domain (missing parts from reference TRBV18 and TRBJ2-5): NAGVMQNPRHLVRRRGQEARLRCSPMKGHSHVYWYRQLPEEGLKFMVYLQKENIIDESGMPKERFSAEFPKEGPSILRIQQVVRGDSAAYFCASSSEETQYFGPGTRLLVL.

This chain links TRBV20-1 with TRBJ2-5; 7 bases agree with TRBD1. CDR1 is DFQATT and CDR2 is SNEGSKA in the germline V gene (reference sequence). The CDR3 totals 12 residues. CDR3 nucleotide sequence: TGCGGACAGGCCTGGGGCCAAGAGACCCAGTACTTC. It yields the protein CGQAWGQETQYF.

This clonotype showed up just a few times. The chain combines TRBV7-2 with TRBJ2-7; D is uncertain. Trimming took off 1 base at V and 2 bases at J, with 9 bases between the two ends. The CDR3 is made up of 14 amino acids. Looked up from germline, CDR1 is SGHTA and CDR2 is FQGNSA. As DNA, the CDR3 is TGTGCCAGCAGCTTAGGCACTCTACCCTACGAGCAGTACTTC. Its protein is CASSLGTLPYEQYF.

The chain couples TRBV20-1 to TRBJ2-3; 7 bases line up with TRBD2. This CDR3 has 15 amino acids. The V segment lost 5 bases and the J segment 0 bases; nucleotides outside the gene matches: 8. From germline, CDR1 is DFQATT and CDR2 SNEGSKA (reference sequence). CDR3 amino acids: CSASGGSGSTDTQYF. Written as DNA, the CDR3 is TGCAGTGCTTCGGGGGGAAGCGGTAGCACAGATACGCAGTATTTT.

This chain joins TRBV12-3 or TRBV12-4 and TRBJ2-1; 9 bases fit TRBD1. The CDR3 is 15 amino acids. With 6 bases clipped from V and 7 bases from J, the junction kept 10 bases outside the gene matches. As DNA, the CDR3 is TGTGCCAGCAGGGCCGACAGGGGGTCAGGGAATGAGCAGTTCTTC. Its protein product is CASRADRGSGNEQFF.

J is TRBJ2-3 and V is TRBV6-5; no clear D. Deletions cut 6 bases from V and 4 bases from J, with 11 bases between. Germline V gene data show CDR1 as MNHEY and CDR2 as SVGAGI. The CDR3 covers 13 residues. The CDR3 reads CASSRPHSDTQYF. As DNA, the CDR3 is TGTGCCAGCAGCCGCCCGCACTCAGATACGCAGTATTTT.

This chain connects TRBV24-1 to TRBJ1-5; 7 bases fit TRBD1. The CDR3 contains 15 residues. Germline loops: CDR1 KGHDR, CDR2 SFDVKD. With V trimmed by 9 bases and J by 3 bases, 10 bases remained unmatched. CDR3 loop: CATASGQRDNQPQHF. CDR3 DNA sequence: TGTGCCACCGCCTCGGGACAGCGAGACAATCAGCCCCAGCATTTT.

The genes are TRBV2 and TRBJ1-6; D is ambiguous. Germline lookup yields CDR1 SNHLY and CDR2 FYNNEI. This CDR3 has 12 residues. The V gene lost 7 bases and the J gene lost 9 bases, with 10 bases spanning the gap. The CDR3 is CASTVVGSPLHF. The CDR3 DNA sequence: TGTGCCAGCACCGTTGTGGGTTCACCCCTCCACTTT.

Points on this clonotype: A junction end diverges from the germline sequence, so it may reflect a read error. V gene TRBV2 combines with J gene TRBJ2-6, with D perhaps TRBD1 (5 bases). The CDR3 runs 16 residues. The V gene's germline CDR1 is SNHLY and CDR2 FYNNEI. CDR3 nucleotide sequence: TGTGCCAGCAGTGTGCATACCAGCTCTGGGGCCAACGTTCTGACTTTC. Translating gives CASSVHTSSGANVLTF.

Details on this clonotype: Mismatch with germline at one junction end may stem from a read error. The chain combines TRBV7-2 with TRBJ2-7; 9 bases fit TRBD2. From germline, CDR1 is SGHTA and CDR2 FQGNSA. This CDR3 is 14 amino acids long. In DNA form, the CDR3 reads TGTGCCAGCGGCTTATTGCTAGCGGGAATTGAGCAGTACTTC. It specifies CASGLLLAGIEQYF. The full variable domain, completed using reference TRBV7-2 and TRBJ2-7, is GAGVSQSPSNKVTEKGKDVELRCDPISGHTALYWYRQSLGQGLEFLIYFQGNSAPDKSGLPSDRFSAERTGGSVSTLTIQRTQQEDSAVYLCASGLLLAGIEQYFGPGTRLTVT.

The V call is TRBV5-1, the J call TRBJ2-5; 7 nucleotides agree with TRBD2. Germline V gives CDR1 SGHRS, CDR2 YFSETQ. This CDR3 region has 15 residues. V shed 5 bases, J shed 2 bases, and the junction held 9 bases outside the gene matches. The CDR3 DNA follows: TGCGCCAGCAGACAGACGGGGACTACTCAAGAGACCCAGTACTTC. This codes for CASRQTGTTQETQYF.

This clonotype was picked up one time. This chain links TRBV20-1 with TRBJ2-1; possibly TRBD1 or TRBD2 for D (5 bases each). The CDR3 consists of 15 residues. CDR1 and CDR2 from the germline V gene are DFQATT and SNEGSKA (reference sequence). Trimming shortened V by 5 bases and J by 4 bases, and 18 bases separated the two germline ends. This chain's CDR3 is CSAEGTSEFYNEQFF. The CDR3 DNA reads TGCAGTGCTGAGGGGACGTCCGAATTTTACAATGAGCAGTTCTTC.

This chain uses TRBV20-1 with TRBJ1-5, with unresolved D. The germline V gene encodes CDR1 DFQATT and CDR2 SNEGSKA (reference sequence). The germline V and J ends were trimmed by 2 bases and 2 bases, with 13 bases remaining between them. The CDR3 covers 15 residues. The CDR3 DNA is TGCAGTGCTAGAAAAACGTTAAGCGGCAATCAGCCCCAGCATTTT. Translation: CSARKTLSGNQPQHF.

The rearrangement uses TRBV6-1 and TRBJ2-3, with 10 bases aligning to TRBD2. V shed 6 bases and J 1 base; nucleotides not matched to a gene: 10. The CDR3 is 17 amino acids. Germline CDR1 and CDR2: MNHNS and SASEGT. CDR3 DNA: TGTGCCAGCAGGCGTACTACTAGCGGGATTGGCACAGATACGCAGTATTTT. Its translation: CASRRTTSGIGTDTQYF.

The genes are TRBV20-1 and TRBJ2-7; 8 nucleotides match TRBD2. Germline loops: CDR1 DFQATT, CDR2 SNEGSKA (reference sequence). V shed 5 bases and J 5 bases; nucleotides not matched to a gene: 11. The CDR3 covers 14 residues. CDR3 sequence (DNA): TGCAGTGCTCCACGGGGGGCGGGAGGCGACGAGCAGTACTTC. Its translation: CSAPRGAGGDEQYF.

The chain is built from TRBV2 and TRBJ2-5; TRBD1 might be the D (6 bases). Germline lookup yields CDR1 SNHLY and CDR2 FYNNEI. The CDR3 extends over 14 amino acids. Trimming took off 8 bases at V and 11 bases at J, with 24 bases between the two ends. The CDR3 sequence: CASHDRFPLNEQYF. In nucleotides, the CDR3 is TGTGCCAGCCATGACAGGTTCCCTTTAAATGAGCAGTACTTC.

CDR3 DNA sequence: TGTGCCAGCATTCCGGGACTAGCAAGCTCCTACAATGAGCAGTTCTTC. Protein product: CASIPGLASSYNEQFF. The chain recombines TRBV11-2 with TRBJ2-1, with 9 positions matching TRBD2. The germline V gene has CDR1 SGHAT and CDR2 FQNNGV. V trimming: 7 bases; J trimming: 0 bases; junction bases outside the gene matches: 7. CDR3 length equals 16 residues.

This rearrangement joins TRBV15 to TRBJ2-5, with D unresolved. The V end was cut by 5 bases, the J end by 5 bases, with 12 bases between. Per the germline V gene, CDR1 is LNHNV and CDR2 is YYDKDF (reference sequence). The CDR3 is made up of 13 amino acids. The CDR3 loop is CATSGSPRETQYF. DNA for the CDR3: TGTGCCACCAGCGGCTCACCGAGGGAGACCCAGTACTTC.

This clonotype was found once. The rearrangement uses TRBV3-1 and TRBJ2-7; D remains ambiguous. This CDR3 has 13 residues. Germline V gene sequence: CDR1 LGHDT, CDR2 YNNKEL (reference sequence). The V gene lost 3 bases and the J gene lost 3 bases, with 9 bases spanning the gap. For the CDR3, the DNA is TGTGCCAGCAGCCAGTCTTGGGACTACGAGCAGTACTTC. Translated: CASSQSWDYEQYF.

The rearrangement joins TRBV2 to TRBJ1-2, with TRBD1 matching 11 bases. CDR1 and CDR2 (germline): SNHLY, FYNNEI. V was clipped by 4 bases and J by 7 bases; unmatched bases: 8. The CDR3 covers 15 residues. CDR3 residues: CASSGRLGTGGGYTF. CDR3 bases: TGTGCCAGCAGTGGTCGGCTCGGGACAGGGGGTGGCTACACCTTC.

The chain joins TRBV6-2 or TRBV6-3 to TRBJ2-1, with 8 positions matching TRBD1. CDR1 MNHEY and CDR2 SVGEGT come from the germline V gene. The CDR3 has 16 amino acids. Trimming cost V 0 bases and J 13 bases; bases outside gene matches: 14. CDR3 nucleotides: TGTGCCAGCAGTTACTCAACCACCTTAACAGGGGGTTCACAGTTCTTC. Translating gives CASSYSTTLTGGSQFF.